This entry describes one TCR beta chain. Its target is unknown. The CDR3 is 15 amino acids. Trimming cost V 1 base and J 9 bases, with 13 bases left between them. Germline V gene data show CDR1 as SEHNR and CDR2 as FQNEAQ (reference sequence). This sample stems from a study of shared clonotypes between healthy human individuals. Study outcomes and limitations: The naive CD4 repertoires of several donors were compared, and roughly 5% of clonotypes were shared.

Roughly 200 ng DNA, 25,000 to 35,000 T cell genomes, went into each sorted-subset replicate PCR. Sequenced by immunoSEQ multiplex PCR; TCRdb stores in-frame clones only, minus some. Of about 320,000 clones listed, around 86% are singletons. Each donor was a Caucasian adult residing in Nashville, Tennessee. This TCR was sampled from a man between 18 and 35 years old in good health. The chain employs TRBV7-9 and TRBJ1-6; tentative D call: TRBD1 (5 bases). Sequences were obtained from memory CD8+ T cells sorted from blood. Subset here: CD45RO+ cells pooled with CCR7-negative TemRA cells. The CDR3 spells CASSLERDGSSPLHF. CDR3 sequence (DNA): TGTGCCAGCAGCTTAGAACGGGACGGGAGTTCACCCCTCCACTTT. The full variable domain, rest sourced from reference TRBV7-9 and TRBJ1-6, is DTGVSQNPRHKITKRGQNVTFRCDPISEHNRLYWYRQTLGQGPEFLTYFQNEAQLEKSRLLSDRFSAERPKGSFSTLEIQRTEQGDSAMYLCASSLERDGSSPLHFGNGTRLTVT.